The following is a T cell receptor (beta chain) sequence with its context. Its antigen specificity is not known. The record has no base qualities; no much larger clone is one base away. The source of the sample is a study of molecular identifiers for immune sequencing clone quantification (dated 2018 in TCRdb). Notes on the research overall: In a replicate experiment, RNA from around 20,000 or 100,000 naive CD8 T cells was split into five aliquots, four of which were sequenced. This methods study used CD8 T cells to benchmark TCR RNA copy counting and molecular-identifier clustering-based TCR repertoire sequencing (MIDCIRS).

Naive CD8 T cell libraries were made from 20,000 to 1,000,000 sorted cells using 10%, 30% or 50% of purified RNA. Naive CD8 T cells, defined as CD8+CD4-CCR7+CD45RA+, were FACS-sorted into RLT Plus buffer on a BD FACSAria II. To test detection sensitivity, Jurkat RNA equivalent to about ten TCR copies was spiked into samples of roughly 17,000-1,000,000 naive CD8 T cells. CD8 T cells were enriched with RosetteSep CD8+ T Cell Enrichment Cocktail and Ficoll-Paque, followed by ACK red cell lysis. Overall study outcomes, separate from this receptor: Without barcode sub-clustering, chimeric consensus sequences inflated TCR diversity; chimeras reached as high as 47%. The sizes of highly expanded clones could end up underestimated when identical TCR molecules share a barcode. Even against a background of approximately 1 million naive CD8 T cells, spiked-in Jurkat TCR RNA amounting to a single cell's worth was reported to be detectable. Spiked-in Jurkat TCR RNA (around 9 copies' worth), which is not part of the donor repertoire, was contained in the naive libraries. In CMV-specific effector cells, over 97% of molecules were held by clones above 20 RNA copies, whereas under 1% of molecules were held by such clones in naive cells. Modeling estimated about 2.8 recovered TCR RNA copies per cell, compared with about 10 by digital PCR, which implies around 30% capture efficiency.

The method was PCR. These reads were obtained on an Illumina HiSeq 4000. Bulk TCR libraries were prepared as previously described, using TCR primers listed in Table S5. Purification of total RNA was performed with the Qiagen AllPrep DNA/RNA kit. Before analysis, reads from multiple sequencing runs of one library were combined. On the authors' methods: Only reads with exact TCR constant sequence were kept, trimmed to 150 nt, and grouped by their 12-nt molecular barcodes. Reads inside each barcode group were sub-clustered using a 15% Levenshtein threshold, and a quality-weighted consensus sequence was constructed for each RNA molecule. Non-functional sequences were excluded, and lower-count sequences lying one edit away from another sequence were also excluded. On the basis of fitting two negative binomial distributions, barcode sub-clusters with fewer than 20% of the maximum read count were discarded. TCRdb trimmed public reads at Q25 via fastp, called clones via MiXCR and kept in-frame beta chains. Under each unique CDR3 protein, matching rows form one entry showing the most common genes and DNA. The V and J calls were not made by the authors but by TCRdb's processing. This sample gives fewer than 100,000 distinct CDR3 sequences in total; around 20% of them show up just once. The top ten constitute 1% to 1.2% of the sample.

Sequencing input: naive CD8+ T cells from blood, with Jurkat cell RNA spiked in. Reading the label with the study, this specimen's cell subset or site is: FACS-sorted CD8+CD4-CCR7+CD45RA+ naive T cells. This TCR came from a human donor in good health. Some libraries in this study had Jurkat cell RNA spiked in.

In nucleotides, the sequence is TGTGCCAGCAGTGACCCGATGAACACTGAAGCTTTCTTT. Its translation reads: CASSDPMNTEAFF. Here the chain combines TRBV12-3 or TRBV12-4 and TRBJ1-1, with the D gene not confidently named. V was cut back by 5 bases and J by 0 bases, leaving a gap of 7 bases between them. The cysteine opens and the phenylalanine closes a CDR3 of 13 amino acids. The read is trimmed to its CDR3 DNA, 39 bases read in frame from base 1.